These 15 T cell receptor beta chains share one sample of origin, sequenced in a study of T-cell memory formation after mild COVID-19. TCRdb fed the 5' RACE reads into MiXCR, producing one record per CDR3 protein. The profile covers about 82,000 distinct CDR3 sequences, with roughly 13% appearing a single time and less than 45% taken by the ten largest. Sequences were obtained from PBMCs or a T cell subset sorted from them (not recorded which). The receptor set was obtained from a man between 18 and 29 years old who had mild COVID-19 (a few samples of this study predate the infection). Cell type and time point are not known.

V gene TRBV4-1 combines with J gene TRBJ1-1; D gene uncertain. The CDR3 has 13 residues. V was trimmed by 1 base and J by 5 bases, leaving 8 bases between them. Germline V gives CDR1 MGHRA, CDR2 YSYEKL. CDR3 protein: CASSQARVTEAFF. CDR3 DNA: TGCGCCAGCAGCCAAGCTCGGGTTACTGAAGCTTTCTTT.

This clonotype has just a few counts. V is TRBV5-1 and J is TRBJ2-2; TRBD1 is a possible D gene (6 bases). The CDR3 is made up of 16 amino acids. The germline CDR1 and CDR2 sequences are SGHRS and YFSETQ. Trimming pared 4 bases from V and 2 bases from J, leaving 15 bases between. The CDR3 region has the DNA TGCGCCAGCAGCCCCGGATTGGACAGAAACACCGGGGAGCTGTTTTTT. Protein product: CASSPGLDRNTGELFF.

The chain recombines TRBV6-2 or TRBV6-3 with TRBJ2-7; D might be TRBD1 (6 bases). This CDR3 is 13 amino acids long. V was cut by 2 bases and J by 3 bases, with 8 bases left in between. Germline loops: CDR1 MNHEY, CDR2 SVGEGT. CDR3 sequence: CASSYQGYYEQYV. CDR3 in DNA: TGTGCCAGCAGTTACCAGGGGTACTACGAGCAGTACGTC.

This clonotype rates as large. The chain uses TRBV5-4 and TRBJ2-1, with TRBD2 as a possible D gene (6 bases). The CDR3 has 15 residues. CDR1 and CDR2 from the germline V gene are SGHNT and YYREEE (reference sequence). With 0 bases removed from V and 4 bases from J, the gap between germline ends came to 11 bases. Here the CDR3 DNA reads TGTGCCAGCAGCTTGGATGGGACTTCGTACAATGAGCAGTTCTTC. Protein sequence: CASSLDGTSYNEQFF.

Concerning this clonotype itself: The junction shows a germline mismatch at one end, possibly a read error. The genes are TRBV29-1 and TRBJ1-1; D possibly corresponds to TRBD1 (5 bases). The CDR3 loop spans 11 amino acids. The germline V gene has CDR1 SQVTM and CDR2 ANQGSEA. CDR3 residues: CSVGQNAEAFF. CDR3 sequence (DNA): TGCAGCGTTGGACAGAACGCTGAAGCTTTCTTT.

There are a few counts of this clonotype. CDR3 sequence reads: CASSFESGYSYEQYF. The CDR3, as DNA: TGTGCCAGCAGCTTCGAGTCAGGTTACTCCTACGAGCAGTACTTC. The chain combines TRBV5-8 with TRBJ2-7; D unclear. This CDR3 has 15 amino acids. Looked up from germline, CDR1 is SGHTS and CDR2 is YDEGEE. Trimming removed 2 bases from V and 0 bases from J, with 12 bases in between.

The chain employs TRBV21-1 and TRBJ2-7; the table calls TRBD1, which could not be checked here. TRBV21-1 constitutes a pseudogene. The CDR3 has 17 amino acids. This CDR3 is CASSFADGQGILGEQYF. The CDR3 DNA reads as TGTGCCAGCAGCTTCGCAGATGGACAGGGAATCCTCGGCGAGCAGTACTTC.

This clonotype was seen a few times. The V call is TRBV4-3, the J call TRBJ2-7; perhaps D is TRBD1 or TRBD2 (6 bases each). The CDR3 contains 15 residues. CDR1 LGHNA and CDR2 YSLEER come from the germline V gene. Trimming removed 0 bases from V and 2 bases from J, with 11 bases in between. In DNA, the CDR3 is TGCGCCAGCAGCCAAGATAGGGGGGCCACCTACGAGCAGTACTTC. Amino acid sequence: CASSQDRGATYEQYF.

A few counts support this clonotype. The DNA of the CDR3 is TGTGCCAGCAGCCGCTGGGGCAGGGGTGGTGAGACCCAGTACTTC. Protein: CASSRWGRGGETQYF. This chain connects TRBV11-2 to TRBJ2-5; D is perhaps TRBD1 (6 bases). V lost 5 bases, J lost 5 bases, and 18 bases lay in between. Germline V CDR1 and CDR2: SGHAT, FQNNGV. The length of the CDR3 is 15 residues.

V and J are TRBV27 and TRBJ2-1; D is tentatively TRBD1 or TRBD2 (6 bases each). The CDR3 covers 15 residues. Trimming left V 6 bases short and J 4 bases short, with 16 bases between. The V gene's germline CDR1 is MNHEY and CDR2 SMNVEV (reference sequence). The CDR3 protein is CASSGLRGPYNEQFF. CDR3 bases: TGTGCCAGCAGCGGCCTACGGGGGCCGTACAATGAGCAGTTCTTC.

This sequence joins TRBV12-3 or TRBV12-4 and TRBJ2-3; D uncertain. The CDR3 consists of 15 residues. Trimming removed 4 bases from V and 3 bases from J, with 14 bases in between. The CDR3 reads CASSSTSGSTDTQYF. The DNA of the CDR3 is TGTGCCAGCAGTTCAACATCAGGCTCTACAGATACGCAGTATTTT.

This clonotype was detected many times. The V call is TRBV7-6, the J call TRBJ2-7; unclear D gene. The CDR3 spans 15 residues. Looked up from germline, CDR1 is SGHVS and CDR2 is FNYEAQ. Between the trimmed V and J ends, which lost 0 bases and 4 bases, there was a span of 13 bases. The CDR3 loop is CASSLALGRGYEQYF. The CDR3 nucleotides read TGTGCCAGCAGCTTAGCGCTCGGCAGAGGATACGAGCAGTACTTC.

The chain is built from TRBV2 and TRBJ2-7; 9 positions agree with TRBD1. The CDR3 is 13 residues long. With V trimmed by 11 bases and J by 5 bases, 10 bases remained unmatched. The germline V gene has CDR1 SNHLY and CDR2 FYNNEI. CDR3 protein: CAGTGTGSHEQYF. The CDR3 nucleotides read TGTGCCGGAACCGGGACAGGGAGTCACGAGCAGTACTTC.

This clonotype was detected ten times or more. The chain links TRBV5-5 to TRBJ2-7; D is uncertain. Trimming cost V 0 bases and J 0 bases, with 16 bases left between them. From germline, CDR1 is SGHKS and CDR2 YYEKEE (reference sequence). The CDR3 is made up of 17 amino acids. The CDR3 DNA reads TGTGCCAGCAGCTTGGACGGTGGGCAGGCGCGCTCCTACGAGCAGTACGTC. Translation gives CASSLDGGQARSYEQYV.

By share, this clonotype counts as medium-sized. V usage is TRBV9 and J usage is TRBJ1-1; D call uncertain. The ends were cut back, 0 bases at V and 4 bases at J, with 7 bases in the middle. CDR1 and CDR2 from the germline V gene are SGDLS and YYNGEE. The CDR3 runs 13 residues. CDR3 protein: CASSVGTGTEAFF. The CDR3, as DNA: TGTGCCAGCAGCGTAGGGACGGGCACTGAAGCTTTCTTT.